This entry concerns a single T cell receptor beta chain. The antigen is not known. This CDR3 has 16 residues. Germline CDR1 and CDR2: WSHSY and SAAADI. V lost 4 bases and J lost 7; bases outside the gene matches: 8. The record originates from a study of T cells in Graves' hyperthyroidism and ophthalmopathy. Background on the study: Pretreatment peripheral blood was obtained at initial diagnosis.

Study-wide findings and caveats: Ophthalmopathy was separated from stable hyperthyroidism by a 13 V-J model. Before onset, ophthalmopathy was predicted by the model a median 6.5 months earlier.

From RNA transcripts, TCR beta CDR3 regions were amplified. Using the HTBI primer set, a first-round RT-PCR was run on the TCR CDR3. TCRdb re-called the multiplex PCR reads with MiXCR, one entry per CDR3 protein. Here the sample spans a few hundred thousand distinct CDR3 sequences, approximately 17% being singletons. The genes are TRBV10-2 and TRBJ1-5; 12 nucleotides line up with TRBD1. Sequenced material: blood. The clonotype was recovered from a woman younger than 35 with Graves' ophthalmopathy. DNA of the CDR3: TGCGCCAGCAGTGCCGGGACAGGGGGCTTTGGCCAGCCCCAGCATTTT. This translates into CASSAGTGGFGQPQHF.